This TCR beta chain was sequenced in a study of T cell changes during pregnancy in multiple sclerosis. The repertoire was sequenced with immunoSEQ multiplex PCR; TCRdb's copy has only in-frame clones and lacks some. This sample has tens of thousands of clones, with 90% found just once. V lost 6 bases, J lost 7 bases, and 15 bases lay in between. The germline V gene encodes CDR1 ENHRY and CDR2 SYGVKD. The CDR3 covers 14 residues. The sequence came from a female donor in good health, enrolled as a control in a pregnancy study. This rearrangement joins TRBV10-3 to TRBJ1-4; possibly TRBD1 for D (6 bases). The input for sequencing was peripheral blood, taken in the first trimester of pregnancy. The CDR3: CAIRAGEGSEKLFF. In DNA, the CDR3 is TGTGCCATCAGAGCAGGGGAGGGGAGTGAAAAACTGTTTTTT.